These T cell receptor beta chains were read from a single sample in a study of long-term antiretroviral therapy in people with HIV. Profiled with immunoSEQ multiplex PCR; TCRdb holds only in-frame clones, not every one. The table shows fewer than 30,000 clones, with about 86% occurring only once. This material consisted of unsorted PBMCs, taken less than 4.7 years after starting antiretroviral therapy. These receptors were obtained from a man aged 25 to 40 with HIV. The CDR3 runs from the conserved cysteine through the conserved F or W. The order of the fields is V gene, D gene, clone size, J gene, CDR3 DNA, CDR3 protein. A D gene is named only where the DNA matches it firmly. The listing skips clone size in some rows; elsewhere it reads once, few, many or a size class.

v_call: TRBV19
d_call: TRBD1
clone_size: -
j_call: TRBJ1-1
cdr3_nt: TGTGCCAGTACCTTGGGAGGGTCGGACAGGGGAAGAACTTTCTTT
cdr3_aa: CASTLGGSDRGRTFF

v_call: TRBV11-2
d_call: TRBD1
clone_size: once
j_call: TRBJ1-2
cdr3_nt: TGTGCCAGCAGCTTGACAGGGGAGGGAAACTATGGCTACACCTTC
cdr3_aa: CASSLTGEGNYGYTF

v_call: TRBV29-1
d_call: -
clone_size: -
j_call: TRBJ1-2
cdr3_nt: TGCAGCGTGGAGGGGGGCTATGGCTACACCTTC
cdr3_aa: CSVEGGYGYTF

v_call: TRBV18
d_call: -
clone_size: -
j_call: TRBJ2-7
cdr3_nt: TGTGCCAGCTCCTCATATCGGCCAGGCCTAGCCGGCTCCTACGAGCAGTACTTC
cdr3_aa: CASSSYRPGLAGSYEQYF

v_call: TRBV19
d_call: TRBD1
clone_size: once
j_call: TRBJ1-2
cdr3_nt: TGTGCCAGTAATTTAGGGGGCGGAAGCTCGGGCTACACCTTC
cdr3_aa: CASNLGGGSSGYTF

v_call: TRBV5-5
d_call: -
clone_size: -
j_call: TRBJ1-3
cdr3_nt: TGTGCCAGCAGCTTGGGAACAGGATCTGGAAACACCATATATTTT
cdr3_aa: CASSLGTGSGNTIYF

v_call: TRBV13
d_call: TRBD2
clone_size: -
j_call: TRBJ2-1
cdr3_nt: TGTGCCAGCAGCTTAGGCCAGGCGGGAGGGCCGGGTGAGCAGTTCTTC
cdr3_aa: CASSLGQAGGPGEQFF

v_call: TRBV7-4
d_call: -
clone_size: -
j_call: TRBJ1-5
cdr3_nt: TGTGCCAGCAGCCCCCGAGCTGGGCAGGCAGAGAGCAATCAGCCCCAGCATTTT
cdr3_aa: CASSPRAGQAESNQPQHF

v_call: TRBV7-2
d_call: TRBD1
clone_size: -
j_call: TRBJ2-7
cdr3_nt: TGTGCCAGCACCCCCCCTCCGGGACAGGGTCGTTACGAGCAGTACTTC
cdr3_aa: CASTPPPGQGRYEQYF

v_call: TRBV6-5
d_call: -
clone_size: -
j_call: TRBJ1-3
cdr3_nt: TGTGCCAGCAGCTTGGGCCTTGGGAGCACCATATATTTT
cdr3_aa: CASSLGLGSTIYF

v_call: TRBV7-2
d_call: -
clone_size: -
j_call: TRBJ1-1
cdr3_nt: TGTGCCAGCAGCTTTTTCGGGGTGGTGAACACTGAAGCTTTCTTT
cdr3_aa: CASSFFGVVNTEAFF

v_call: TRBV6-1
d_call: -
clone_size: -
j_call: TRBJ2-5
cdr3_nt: TGTGCCAGCAGTGAATATGGCACCGACCCGGCCCAGTACTTC
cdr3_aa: CASSEYGTDPAQYF

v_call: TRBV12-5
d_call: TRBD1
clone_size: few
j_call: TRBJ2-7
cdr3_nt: TGTGCTAGCAAAACAGGGGGCAACGACGAGCAGTACTTC
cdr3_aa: CASKTGGNDEQYF

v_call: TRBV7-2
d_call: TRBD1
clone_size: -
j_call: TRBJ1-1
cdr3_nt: TGTGCCAGCAGCCACGGGACAGTTGAAGCTTTCTTT
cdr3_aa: CASSHGTVEAFF

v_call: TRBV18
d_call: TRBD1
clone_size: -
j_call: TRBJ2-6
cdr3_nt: TGTGCCAGCTCACCATCCCAGGGGGCGGAGGGGGCCAACGTCCTGACTTTC
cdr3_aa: CASSPSQGAEGANVLTF

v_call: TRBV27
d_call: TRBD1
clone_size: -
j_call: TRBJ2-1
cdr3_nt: TGTGCCAGCAGTTTTAGGGGGCATGAGCAGTTCTTC
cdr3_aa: CASSFRGHEQFF

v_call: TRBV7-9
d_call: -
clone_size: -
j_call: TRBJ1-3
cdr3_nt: TGTGCCAGCATAGAGGTGGCAGAACATTTGGTGAACACCATATATTTT
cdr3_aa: CASIEVAEHLVNTIYF

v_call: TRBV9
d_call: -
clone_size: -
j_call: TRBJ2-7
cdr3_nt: TGTGCCAGCAGCGCTCATTCAGGGGAGGACGAGCAGTACTTC
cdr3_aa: CASSAHSGEDEQYF

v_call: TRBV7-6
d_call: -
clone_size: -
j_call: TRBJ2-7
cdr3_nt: TGTGCCAGCAGCTGGACGGAGTCCTACGAGCAGTACTTC
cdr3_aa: CASSWTESYEQYF

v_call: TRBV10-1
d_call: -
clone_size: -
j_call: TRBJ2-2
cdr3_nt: TGCGCCAGCATATCGTGGCGTTCGCCCGGGGAGCTGTTTTTT
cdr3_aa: CASISWRSPGELFF